The rows below give T cell receptor beta chains drawn from one sample of a study of Tregs in tolerant kidney transplant recipients. The repertoire was sequenced with immunoSEQ multiplex PCR; TCRdb's copy has only in-frame clones and lacks some. This table holds 74,000 or so clones, roughly nine tenths found once. The specimen was CD4+ T cells from blood (PBMCs), collected 24 months after the transplant. The receptors stem from a human patient who received a combined kidney and bone marrow transplant. Some T cells may possibly be graft donor cells. Each CDR3 is given with its conserved first and last residue. D genes are given only for firm matches. Clone size is given for some rows only: seen once, a few or many times, or a class if the clone is expanded.

clone_size: NA
v_call: TRBV7-9
d_call: TRBD2
j_call: TRBJ2-5
cdr3_nt: TGTGCCAGCAGCTTAATAGGCGGGGGGGCCGCGGAGACCCAGTACTTC
cdr3_aa: CASSLIGGGAAETQYF

clone_size: NA
v_call: TRBV5-6
d_call: NA
j_call: TRBJ2-5
cdr3_nt: TGTGCCAGCAGCCTTAGCGTCAATGCAGAGACCCAGTACTTC
cdr3_aa: CASSLSVNAETQYF

clone_size: NA
v_call: TRBV28
d_call: TRBD1
j_call: TRBJ2-7
cdr3_nt: TGTGCCAGCAGTTTTGGTCTAGGGACAGGGGATAACGAGCAGTACTTC
cdr3_aa: CASSFGLGTGDNEQYF

clone_size: NA
v_call: TRBV9
d_call: NA
j_call: TRBJ1-1
cdr3_nt: TGTGCCAGCAGCGAGTTTTTAGGGGTTAACACTGAAGCTTTCTTT
cdr3_aa: CASSEFLGVNTEAFF

clone_size: NA
v_call: TRBV4-2
d_call: TRBD2
j_call: TRBJ2-5
cdr3_nt: TGTGCCAGCAGCCAAGATGGTCCGGGGGTCGGAAGCGGGAGAGGAGAGACCCAGTACTTC
cdr3_aa: CASSQDGPGVGSGRGETQYF

clone_size: NA
v_call: TRBV5-1
d_call: TRBD2
j_call: TRBJ2-1
cdr3_nt: TGCGCCAGCAGCTTCCCGCTAGCGGGAGGGCCGGGTGAGCAGTTCTTC
cdr3_aa: CASSFPLAGGPGEQFF

clone_size: NA
v_call: TRBV5-1
d_call: NA
j_call: TRBJ1-3
cdr3_nt: TGCGCCAGCAGCTTGGAAGGGACTTATGGAAACACCATATATTTT
cdr3_aa: CASSLEGTYGNTIYF

clone_size: NA
v_call: TRBV4-3
d_call: TRBD1
j_call: TRBJ1-6
cdr3_nt: TGCGCCAGCAGCCACGAAAGGACAGGGAGCTCCTATAATTCACCCCTCCACTTT
cdr3_aa: CASSHERTGSSYNSPLHF

clone_size: NA
v_call: TRBV11-3
d_call: TRBD2
j_call: TRBJ2-1
cdr3_nt: TGTGCCAGCACACCATCTAAGCGGGGAAGGGGCAATGAGCAGTTCTTC
cdr3_aa: CASTPSKRGRGNEQFF

clone_size: NA
v_call: TRBV27
d_call: TRBD1
j_call: TRBJ1-2
cdr3_nt: TGTGCCAGCACCCGGACAGGGGTATTAGGGGGCTACACCTTC
cdr3_aa: CASTRTGVLGGYTF

clone_size: NA
v_call: TRBV4-1
d_call: NA
j_call: TRBJ1-2
cdr3_nt: TGCGCCAGCAGCCGCCCCGGGACTACCTCGGGCTACACCTTC
cdr3_aa: CASSRPGTTSGYTF

clone_size: NA
v_call: TRBV30
d_call: TRBD1
j_call: TRBJ1-4
cdr3_nt: TGTGCCTGGAGTTCAGGGGGCATAGGGGAAAAACTGTTTTTT
cdr3_aa: CAWSSGGIGEKLFF

clone_size: NA
v_call: TRBV2
d_call: TRBD2
j_call: TRBJ2-5
cdr3_nt: TGTGCCATGAAGCGGGGATCTGAAGAGACCCAGTACTTC
cdr3_aa: CAMKRGSEETQYF

clone_size: NA
v_call: TRBV28
d_call: NA
j_call: TRBJ1-4
cdr3_nt: TGTGCCAGCAGTTCATCCGGGACAACTAATGAAAAACTGTTTTTT
cdr3_aa: CASSSSGTTNEKLFF

clone_size: NA
v_call: TRBV11-3
d_call: TRBD1
j_call: TRBJ2-7
cdr3_nt: TGTGCCAGCAGCGGAGACCGACAGGGGAGCTCCTACGAGCAGTACTTC
cdr3_aa: CASSGDRQGSSYEQYF

clone_size: once
v_call: TRBV9
d_call: NA
j_call: TRBJ2-5
cdr3_nt: TGTGCCAGCAGCGTAGCTGTCCGAGGGGGAGTGGGGGAGACCCAGTACTTC
cdr3_aa: CASSVAVRGGVGETQYF

clone_size: NA
v_call: TRBV23-1
d_call: NA
j_call: TRBJ2-4
cdr3_nt: TGCGCCAGCAGGAAACAGGGAGCCAAAAACATTCAGTACTTC
cdr3_aa: CASRKQGAKNIQYF

clone_size: NA
v_call: TRBV19
d_call: NA
j_call: TRBJ1-1
cdr3_nt: TGTGCCAGTAGTATAGGCGGGACCACTGAAGCTTTCTTT
cdr3_aa: CASSIGGTTEAFF

clone_size: NA
v_call: TRBV25-1
d_call: TRBD1
j_call: TRBJ1-2
cdr3_nt: TGTGCCAGCAGCTCACGGACAGGGATAGGCGGCTACACCTTC
cdr3_aa: CASSSRTGIGGYTF

clone_size: NA
v_call: TRBV11-2
d_call: NA
j_call: TRBJ2-7
cdr3_nt: TGTGCCAGCAGTTCCAGCGGGCGGGTCTACGAGCAGTACTTC
cdr3_aa: CASSSSGRVYEQYF

clone_size: NA
v_call: TRBV4-3
d_call: NA
j_call: TRBJ2-7
cdr3_nt: TGCGCCAGCAGCCCCCAGACAGGCTCCTACGAGCAGTACTTC
cdr3_aa: CASSPQTGSYEQYF

clone_size: NA
v_call: TRBV7-2
d_call: NA
j_call: TRBJ2-6
cdr3_nt: TGTGCCAGCAGCTTACCTAGGCGTGGGGCCAACGTCCTGACTTTC
cdr3_aa: CASSLPRRGANVLTF

clone_size: once
v_call: TRBV6-7
d_call: NA
j_call: TRBJ1-2
cdr3_nt: TGTGCCAGCCTACGCGGGGAGTTGGGCTACACCTTC
cdr3_aa: CASLRGELGYTF

clone_size: few
v_call: TRBV2
d_call: TRBD1
j_call: TRBJ2-2
cdr3_nt: TGTGCCGCACAGGGGGCGCTTGGCGGGGAGCTGTTTTTT
cdr3_aa: CAAQGALGGELFF

clone_size: NA
v_call: TRBV5-1
d_call: NA
j_call: TRBJ1-3
cdr3_nt: TGCGCCAGCAGCTTGGCCGAACGAGGGGAGGGCGCGAGCTCTGGAAACACCATATATTTT
cdr3_aa: CASSLAERGEGASSGNTIYF

clone_size: few
v_call: TRBV19
d_call: NA
j_call: TRBJ1-4
cdr3_nt: TGTGCCAGTAGCCCGGGACATCTTAATGAAAAACTGTTTTTT
cdr3_aa: CASSPGHLNEKLFF

clone_size: NA
v_call: TRBV5-8
d_call: NA
j_call: TRBJ2-1
cdr3_nt: TGTGCCAGCAGCTGGGGGACACTCGCCCGAACGGAGCAGTTCTTC
cdr3_aa: CASSWGTLARTEQFF

clone_size: NA
v_call: TRBV7-8
d_call: NA
j_call: TRBJ1-1
cdr3_nt: TGTGCCAGCAGCTTACCACCTTGGAGGGAATCTGAAGCTTTCTTT
cdr3_aa: CASSLPPWRESEAFF

clone_size: NA
v_call: TRBV6-1
d_call: NA
j_call: TRBJ2-7
cdr3_nt: TGTGCCAGCGGGCGACAGGCGGCTTACGAGCAGTACTTC
cdr3_aa: CASGRQAAYEQYF

clone_size: once
v_call: TRBV6-4
d_call: NA
j_call: TRBJ1-5
cdr3_nt: TGTGCCAGCAGCGAGAGTCCTCTGGGCCAGCCCCAGCATTTT
cdr3_aa: CASSESPLGQPQHF

clone_size: NA
v_call: TRBV19
d_call: TRBD2
j_call: TRBJ2-2
cdr3_nt: TGTGCCAGTAGGATCCTAGCGGGTAACACCGGGGAGCTGTTTTTT
cdr3_aa: CASRILAGNTGELFF

clone_size: NA
v_call: TRBV29-1
d_call: TRBD1
j_call: TRBJ2-7
cdr3_nt: TGCAGCGTTGTGCCCGGGACAGGGATCTACGAGCAGTACTTC
cdr3_aa: CSVVPGTGIYEQYF

clone_size: NA
v_call: TRBV25-1
d_call: NA
j_call: TRBJ2-1
cdr3_nt: TGTGCCAGCAGTGAATCAAGGGGATCGAGGTTTGCTTACAATGAGCAGTTCTTC
cdr3_aa: CASSESRGSRFAYNEQFF